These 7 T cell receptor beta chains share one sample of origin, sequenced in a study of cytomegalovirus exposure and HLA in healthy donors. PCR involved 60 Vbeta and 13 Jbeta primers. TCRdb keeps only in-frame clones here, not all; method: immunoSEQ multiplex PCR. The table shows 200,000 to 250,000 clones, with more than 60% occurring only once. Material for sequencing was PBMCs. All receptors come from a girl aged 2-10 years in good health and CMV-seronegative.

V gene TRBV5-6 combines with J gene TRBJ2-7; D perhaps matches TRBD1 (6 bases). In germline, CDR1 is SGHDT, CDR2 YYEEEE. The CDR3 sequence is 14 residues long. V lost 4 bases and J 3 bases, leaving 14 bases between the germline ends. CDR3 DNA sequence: TGTGCCAGCAGCCTGGGACATTGGAACTACGAGCAGTACTTC. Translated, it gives CASSLGHWNYEQYF.

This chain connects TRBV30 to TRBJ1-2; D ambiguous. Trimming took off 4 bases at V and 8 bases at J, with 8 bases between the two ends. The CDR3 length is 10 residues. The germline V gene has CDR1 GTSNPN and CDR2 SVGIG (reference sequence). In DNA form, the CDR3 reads TGTGCCTGGAACTCGGGGGGCTACACCTTC. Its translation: CAWNSGGYTF.

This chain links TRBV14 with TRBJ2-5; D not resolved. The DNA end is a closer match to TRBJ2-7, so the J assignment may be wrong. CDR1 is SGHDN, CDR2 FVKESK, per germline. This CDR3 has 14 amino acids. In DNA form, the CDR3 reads TGTGCCAGCAGCCATAAAGACACTGACTACGAGCAGTACTTC. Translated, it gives CASSHKDTDYEQYF.

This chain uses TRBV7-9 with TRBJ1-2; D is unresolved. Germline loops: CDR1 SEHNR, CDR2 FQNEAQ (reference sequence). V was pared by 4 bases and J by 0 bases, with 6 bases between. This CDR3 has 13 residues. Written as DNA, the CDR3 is TGTGCCAGCAGCTCCCCTCCTAACTATGGCTACACCTTC. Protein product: CASSSPPNYGYTF. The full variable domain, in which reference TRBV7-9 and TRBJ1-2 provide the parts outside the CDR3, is DTGVSQNPRHKITKRGQNVTFRCDPISEHNRLYWYRQTLGQGPEFLTYFQNEAQLEKSRLLSDRFSAERPKGSFSTLEIQRTEQGDSAMYLCASSSPPNYGYTFGSGTRLTVV.

The CDR3 here is CASRQTGSEKLFF. The CDR3 region has the DNA TGTGCCAGCAGACAAACAGGGTCTGAAAAACTGTTTTTT. V is TRBV7-9 and J is TRBJ1-4; perhaps TRBD1 as D (6 bases). Per the germline V gene, CDR1 is SEHNR and CDR2 is FQNEAQ (reference sequence). The CDR3 length is 13 residues. V lost 6 bases and J lost 7, with 12 bases in between.

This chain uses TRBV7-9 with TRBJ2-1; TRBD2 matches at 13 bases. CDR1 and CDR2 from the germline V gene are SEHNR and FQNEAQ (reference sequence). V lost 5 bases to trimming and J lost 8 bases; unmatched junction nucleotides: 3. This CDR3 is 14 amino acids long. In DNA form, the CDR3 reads TGTGCCAGCAGCGCAGGACTAGCGGGAGATGAGCAGTTCTTC. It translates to CASSAGLAGDEQFF.

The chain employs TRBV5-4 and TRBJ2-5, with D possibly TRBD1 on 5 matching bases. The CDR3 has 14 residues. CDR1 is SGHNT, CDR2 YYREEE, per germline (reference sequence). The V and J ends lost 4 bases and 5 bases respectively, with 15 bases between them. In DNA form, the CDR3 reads TGTGCCAGCAGCCCGTCGACAGTCGGCGAGACCCAGTACTTC. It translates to CASSPSTVGETQYF.